This record looks at one T cell receptor (beta chain) sequence and its context. Its cognate antigen is unknown. These data are taken from a study of Ad26.COV2.S vaccination and SARS-CoV-2 variants. Looking at the study overall: The authors gave Ad26.COV2.S intramuscularly, either once or twice 56 days apart.

The germline V gene encodes CDR1 MNHNS and CDR2 SASEGT. The CDR3 spans 12 residues. V was shortened by 3 bases and J by 6 bases, with 6 bases between the two germline ends. Profiling relied on immunoSEQ multiplex PCR, and the TCRdb table lists in-frame clones only, not all of them. The table has about 480,000 clones, around nine tenths seen once. Study-wide points: Substantial breadth was reportedly displayed by spike-specific CD8+ and CD4+ T cell responses after vaccination.

Stated treatment: some 19 received Ad26.COV2.S at low or high dose, single or two shots; roughly five received placebo; per-sample allocation not given. After the first vaccine or placebo injection, samples were drawn on day 63. Sequenced here: peripheral blood, sampled in a trial of Ad26.COV2.S vaccine versus placebo. The receptor was isolated from a person aged 18-60 years who received the Ad26.COV2.S COVID-19 vaccine or a placebo. This chain joins TRBV6-1 and TRBJ1-5, with D unresolved. The CDR3 DNA sequence: TGTGCCAGCAGTGAGGGGTTTCAGCCCCAGCATTTT. Encoded protein: CASSEGFQPQHF.